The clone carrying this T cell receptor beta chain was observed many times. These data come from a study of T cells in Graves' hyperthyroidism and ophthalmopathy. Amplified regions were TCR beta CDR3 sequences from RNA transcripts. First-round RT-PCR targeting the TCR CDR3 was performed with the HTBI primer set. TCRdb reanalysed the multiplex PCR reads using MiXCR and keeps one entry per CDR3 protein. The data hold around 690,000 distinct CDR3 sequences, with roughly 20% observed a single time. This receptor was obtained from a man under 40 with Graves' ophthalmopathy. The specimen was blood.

CDR3 sequence: CASSDYRDTEAFF. The DNA for the CDR3 is TGTGCCAGCAGTGACTACAGGGACACTGAAGCTTTCTTT. This sequence joins TRBV28 and TRBJ1-1, with a weak D call TRBD1 (6 bases). The CDR3 loop spans 13 amino acids. Trimming took 5 bases from V and 3 from J, leaving 10 bases between them. Germline V gene sequence: CDR1 MDHEN, CDR2 SYDVKM.